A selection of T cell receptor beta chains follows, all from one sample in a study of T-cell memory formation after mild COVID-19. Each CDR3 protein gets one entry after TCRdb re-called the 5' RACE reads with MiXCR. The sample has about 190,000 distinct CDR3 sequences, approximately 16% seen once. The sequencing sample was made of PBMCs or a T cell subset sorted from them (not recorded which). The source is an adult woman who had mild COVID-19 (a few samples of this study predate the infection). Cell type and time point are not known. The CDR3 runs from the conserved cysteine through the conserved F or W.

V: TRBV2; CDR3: CASSGREANTIYF
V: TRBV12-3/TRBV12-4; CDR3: CASSFLRQGSYGYTF
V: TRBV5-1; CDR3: CASSFGQGASYNEQFF
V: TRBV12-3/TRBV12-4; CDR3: CASSFAVHTEAFF
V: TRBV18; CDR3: CASDRGSGANVLTF
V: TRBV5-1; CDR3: CASSPVQGPSYEQYF
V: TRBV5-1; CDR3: CASSPGDITDTQYF
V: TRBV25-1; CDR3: CASSEPGGFYEQYF
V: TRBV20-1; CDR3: CSATDRYGYTF
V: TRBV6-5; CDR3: CASSSSGVRADTQYF
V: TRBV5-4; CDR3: CASNPGLAGNEQFF
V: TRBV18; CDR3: CASSPPKSKGKNTEAFF
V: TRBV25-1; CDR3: CASSEFNRDFGFTFF
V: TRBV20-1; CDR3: CSANSGGSNQPQHF
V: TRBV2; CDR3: CASSERRSTDTQYF
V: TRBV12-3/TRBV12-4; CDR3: CASSLARTSGAYNEQFF
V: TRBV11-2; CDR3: CASSFAGRDTDTQYF
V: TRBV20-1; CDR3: CSARHGRNIQYF
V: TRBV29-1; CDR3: CSAGQPSNTEAFF
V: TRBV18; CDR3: CASSPTGLDGYTF
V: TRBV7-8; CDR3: CASTTLGNEQYF
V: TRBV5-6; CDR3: CASSSQGRMETEAFF
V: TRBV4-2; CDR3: CASSLGLGQLNTEAFF
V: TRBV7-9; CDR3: CASILDRGLYNEQFF